The 23 T cell receptor beta chains given below trace back to one sample, sequenced in a study of shared clonotypes between healthy human individuals (dated by TCRdb to about 2020). Library creation used the immunoSEQ multiplex PCR assay. This is the immuneACCESS table as TCRdb keeps it, with only in-frame sequences that have V and J called. A part of the clones is gone; compared with another copy, unresolved V genes explain less than half, and the rest is unexplained. The sample table lists 2 million to 2.5 million clones, approximately 94% of them with a count of one. The ten largest clones add up to around 0.13% of the sample. Input material: naive CD4+ T cells sorted from blood. This specimen's cell subset or site label, interpreted: CD45RA+ positively selected. The receptor source for this set is a man between 18 and 29 years old in good health.

The chain couples TRBV7-9 to TRBJ1-6; maybe TRBD1 (6 bases). The CDR3 has 14 amino acids. V lost 2 bases, J lost 6 bases, and 8 bases lay in between. Germline-derived CDR1 and CDR2 are SEHNR and FQNEAQ (reference sequence). The CDR3 nucleotides read TGTGCCAGCAGCTTAAGGGGGATTAATTCACCCCTCCACTTT. This sequence encodes CASSLRGINSPLHF.

This sequence joins TRBV6-1 and TRBJ2-7; D is uncertain. The V end lost 4 bases, the J end lost 0 bases, and 16 bases lay between the germline ends. From germline, CDR1 is MNHNS and CDR2 SASEGT. This CDR3 region has 16 residues. This CDR3 is CASSVNRAWSSYEQYF. CDR3 nucleotides: TGTGCCAGCAGTGTTAACCGGGCCTGGAGCTCCTACGAGCAGTACTTC.

This chain connects TRBV5-4 to TRBJ1-1; D is ambiguous. CDR1 and CDR2 (germline): SGHNT, YYREEE (reference sequence). V was clipped by 6 bases and J by 0 bases, with 12 bases between them. The CDR3 is made up of 14 amino acids. CDR3 amino acids: CASIQDPMNTEAFF. In DNA form, the CDR3 reads TGTGCCAGCATTCAGGACCCCATGAACACTGAAGCTTTCTTT.

The chain joins TRBV25-1 to TRBJ1-4; D call uncertain. The CDR3 spans 12 residues. CDR1 is MGHDK, CDR2 SYGVNS, per germline. V was cut by 3 bases and J by 10 bases, with 9 bases left in between. The CDR3 nucleotides are TGTGCCAGCAGTGACGGGTTTGGAAAACTGTTTTTT. Amino acid sequence: CASSDGFGKLFF.

The genes are TRBV6-1 and TRBJ2-7, with 8 positions matching TRBD1. V trimming: 2 bases; J trimming: 6 bases; junction bases outside the gene matches: 6. CDR1 is MNHNS, CDR2 SASEGT, per germline. There are 14 residues in the CDR3. The CDR3 DNA reads TGTGCCAGCAGTGAATTAGACAGGGGAGTCGAGCAGTACTTC. Protein product: CASSELDRGVEQYF.

This chain links TRBV7-9 with TRBJ2-5; no reliable D call. This CDR3 spans 13 amino acids. Looked up from germline, CDR1 is SEHNR and CDR2 is FQNEAQ (reference sequence). V lost 1 base and J 1 base, leaving 4 bases between the germline ends. The DNA of the CDR3 is TGTGCCAGCAGCTTAGGGGTCCAAGAGACCCAGTACTTC. Its protein is CASSLGVQETQYF.

The V and J genes are TRBV6-1 and TRBJ1-5, with D possibly TRBD1 on 5 matching bases. Germline lookup yields CDR1 MNHNS and CDR2 SASEGT. This CDR3 comprises 17 residues. V lost 4 bases and J lost 1, with 17 bases in between. CDR3 sequence: CASSGTLGLTSNQPQHF. As DNA, the CDR3 is TGTGCCAGCAGTGGAACCCTGGGACTGACCAGCAATCAGCCCCAGCATTTT.

The DNA for the CDR3 is TGTGCCAGCAAACCTGCTGGGACATACGCGAACACCGGGGAGCTGTTTTTT. Translation: CASKPAGTYANTGELFF. J is TRBJ2-2 and V is TRBV28, with D possibly TRBD1 on 6 matching bases. The V gene lost 7 bases and the J gene lost 0 bases, with 18 bases spanning the gap. The CDR3 contains 17 residues. In germline, CDR1 is MDHEN, CDR2 SYDVKM.

Only a few counts were recorded for this clone. The rearrangement joins TRBV13 to TRBJ1-1, with D possibly being TRBD1 (6 bases). CDR1 is PRHDT, CDR2 FYEKMQ, per germline (reference sequence). Trimming cost V 5 bases and J 11 bases, with 12 bases left between them. The CDR3 sequence is 11 residues long. CDR3 sequence reads: CASSVTGRAFF. CDR3 in DNA: TGTGCCAGCAGCGTAACAGGGAGGGCTTTCTTT. Full variable domain (outside the CDR3, taken from reference TRBV13 and TRBJ1-1): AAGVIQSPRHLIKEKRETATLKCYPIPRHDTVYWYQQGPGQDPQFLISFYEKMQSDKGSIPDRFSAQQFSDYHSELNMSSLELGDSALYFCASSVTGRAFFGQGTRLTVV.

The chain combines TRBV28 with TRBJ1-2; TRBD1 is a possible D gene (6 bases). The CDR3 extends over 12 amino acids. Per the germline V gene, CDR1 is MDHEN and CDR2 is SYDVKM. Trimming shortened V by 5 bases and J by 7 bases, and 11 bases separated the two germline ends. CDR3: CASSPGASGYTF. The CDR3 bases are TGTGCCAGCAGTCCGGGGGCGTCTGGCTACACCTTC.

The sample holds one count of this clone. V and J are TRBV6-1 and TRBJ1-1; the match to TRBD1 covers 7 bases. Germline CDR1 is MNHNS and CDR2 is SASEGT. This CDR3 comprises 13 residues. Unmatched junction bases numbered 2, after V lost 3 bases and J lost 4 bases. The CDR3 loop reads CASSDYRGTEAFF. As DNA, the CDR3 is TGTGCCAGCAGTGACTACAGGGGCACTGAAGCTTTCTTT.

The genes are TRBV5-5 and TRBJ2-7; 7 nucleotides line up with TRBD1. Trimming cost V 2 bases and J 2 bases; bases outside gene matches: 4. The germline CDR1 and CDR2 sequences are SGHKS and YYEKEE (reference sequence). This CDR3 contains 14 residues. Here the CDR3 DNA reads TGTGCCAGCAGCTTACGACAGGGTCCCTACGAGCAGTACTTC. This gives the protein CASSLRQGPYEQYF.

The chain is built from TRBV19 and TRBJ1-5; TRBD1 agrees at 7 bases. Trimming cost V 0 bases and J 5 bases; bases outside gene matches: 4. CDR3 length: 15 residues. CDR1 LNHDA and CDR2 SQIVND come from the germline V gene (reference sequence). As DNA, the CDR3 is TGTGCCAGTAGTATAGAGGGACAGAGCCATCAGCCCCAGCATTTT. This gives the protein CASSIEGQSHQPQHF. Filled out from reference TRBV19 and TRBJ1-5, the complete variable domain reads DGGITQSPKYLFRKEGQNVTLSCEQNLNHDAMYWYRQDPGQGLRLIYYSQIVNDFQKGDIAEGYSVSREKKESFPLTVTSAQKNPTAFYLCASSIEGQSHQPQHFGDGTRLSIL.

The rearrangement joins TRBV27 to TRBJ2-1; D not resolved. The CDR3 is made up of 13 amino acids. V was pared by 3 bases and J by 9 bases, with 12 bases between. CDR1 MNHEY and CDR2 SMNVEV come from the germline V gene (reference sequence). CDR3 sequence (DNA): TGTGCCAGCAGTTTTCGACCTGGCGTTGAGCAGTTCTTC. Translated, it gives CASSFRPGVEQFF.

V gene TRBV5-1 combines with J gene TRBJ2-7, with D perhaps TRBD1 (6 bases). The CDR3 totals 15 residues. Germline-derived CDR1 and CDR2 are SGHRS and YFSETQ. V shed 0 bases and J shed 0 bases, with 10 bases lying between them. CDR3 amino acids: CASSLDRAHSYEQYF. The CDR3 DNA follows: TGCGCCAGCAGCTTGGACAGGGCCCACTCCTACGAGCAGTACTTC.

The chain carries TRBV5-6 and TRBJ2-5, with no clear D. V lost 0 bases and J 3 bases, leaving 6 bases between the germline ends. The CDR3 contains 13 residues. The germline V gene has CDR1 SGHDT and CDR2 YYEEEE. CDR3 loop: CASSLGWKETQYF. CDR3 sequence (DNA): TGTGCCAGCAGCTTGGGGTGGAAAGAGACCCAGTACTTC.

The J gene is TRBJ1-5, the V gene TRBV9; no clear D. V dropped 1 base and J dropped 3 bases, with 8 bases sitting between them. This CDR3 spans 14 amino acids. CDR1 is SGDLS and CDR2 is YYNGEE in the germline V gene. The CDR3 DNA is TGTGCCAGCAGCGTAAATGGTGACAATCAGCCCCAGCATTTT. This sequence encodes CASSVNGDNQPQHF.

This clone has just one count. The J gene is TRBJ2-7, the V gene TRBV6-1; 7 bases map to TRBD1. The V gene end was trimmed by 5 bases and the J gene end by 3 bases; junction bases not matched to a gene: 4. The CDR3 spans 13 residues. The germline gives CDR1 MNHNS, CDR2 SASEGT. The CDR3 sequence: CASSSDRFYEQYF. The CDR3 DNA follows: TGTGCCAGCAGTTCGGACAGGTTCTACGAGCAGTACTTC.

The chain is built from TRBV19 and TRBJ2-2, with 9 positions matching TRBD2. The CDR3 length is 16 residues. J was trimmed by 1 base and V by 7 bases; bases with no gene match: 7. Germline loops: CDR1 LNHDA, CDR2 SQIVND (reference sequence). The CDR3: CASNLAGRMNTGELFF. CDR3 bases: TGTGCCAGTAACCTAGCGGGGAGAATGAACACCGGGGAGCTGTTTTTT.

CDR3 sequence reads: CASSLGTGDRNTQYF. The CDR3 DNA reads as TGCGCCAGCAGCTTGGGGACAGGGGATAGAAATACGCAGTATTTT. The rearrangement uses TRBV5-1 and TRBJ2-3, with 9 bases identical to TRBD1. Germline V CDR1 and CDR2: SGHRS, YFSETQ. V lost 0 bases to trimming and J lost 7 bases; unmatched junction nucleotides: 6. The CDR3 covers 15 residues.

As concerns this clone: This CDR3 is also generated by other DNA sequences in the sample. The chain uses TRBV2 and TRBJ2-5; D is uncertain. Germline V lookup: CDR1 SNHLY, CDR2 FYNNEI. V dropped 4 bases and J dropped 1 base, with 7 bases sitting between them. The CDR3 has 13 amino acids. The CDR3 nucleotides are TGTGCCAGCAGTGTGGGAATCCAAGAGACCCAGTACTTC. Its translation is CASSVGIQETQYF.

The rearrangement uses TRBV7-2 and TRBJ2-3; 9 bases are a match to TRBD2. The CDR3 covers 18 residues. Trimming at V came to 2 bases and at J to 2 bases, leaving 11 bases not matched to a gene. CDR1 and CDR2 (germline): SGHTA, FQGNSA. DNA of the CDR3: TGTGCCAGCAGCTTAAGCCTAGCGGGATACTGGGACACAGATACGCAGTATTTT. Encoded protein: CASSLSLAGYWDTDTQYF.

This chain joins TRBV5-1 and TRBJ2-7; either TRBD1 or TRBD2 may supply D (6 bases each). The germline V and J ends were trimmed by 6 bases and 6 bases, with 25 bases remaining between them. The CDR3 covers 16 residues. CDR1 is SGHRS and CDR2 is YFSETQ in the germline V gene. CDR3 residues: CASTPGHQGGIGEQYF. CDR3 nucleotides: TGCGCCAGCACCCCGGGACACCAGGGCGGGATCGGCGAGCAGTACTTC.